This T cell receptor beta chain was sequenced in a study of shared clonotypes between healthy human individuals (dated by TCRdb to the early 2020s). Notes on the research overall: The cohort comprised a couple of women and a few men aged 18 to 49 years. To increase sequencing depth and limit assay-specific biases, TCR repertoire library preparation and sequencing were carried out by different laboratories using diverse techniques. To estimate repertoire size and how much clonotypes are shared between individuals, the study performed deep sequencing of blood TCR repertoires from five healthy adults. Leukapheresis yielded between about 0.9 and 8.9 billion PBMCs per donor. For each donor, CD4 naive and CD4 memory were each given three plates, CD8 naive was given two plates, and CD8 memory was given one plate.

Broad study findings and their caveats: Larger estimated clonotype richness was generally found for naive subsets than for memory subsets. Pairwise subsampling led to the expectation that sequencing depth would affect the degree of clonotype sharing among donors. Sampling was limited to blood, and TCR repertoires in tissue likely differ from TCR repertoires in blood. Sharing across several donors was observed for about 5% of naive CD4, less than 4% of naive CD8, over 2% of memory CD4, and around 0.42% of memory CD8 clonotypes. Compared with non-shared clonotypes, clonotypes shared by all four sorted-subset donors had higher generation probabilities. The small number of donors limited the genetic and exposure-history diversity represented. Rarefaction of sorted-subset datasets indicated incomplete sequencing despite the large sequencing depth.

The donors were healthy, HIV-negative adults who had no recently reported acute infections or vaccinations. Only Caucasian adults living in Nashville, Tennessee, USA were represented among the donors. CD4+ T cells were enriched by magnetic negative selection; naive cells were then positively selected on CD45RA, and the negative fraction formed the memory subset. Blood was collected by leukapheresis, and PBMCs were isolated by Ficoll-Histopaque density gradient centrifugation and then cryopreserved in liquid nitrogen vapor phase. Purity and quantity of every magnetically sorted T cell population were checked by analytical flow cytometry. Genomic DNA was isolated from every sorted fraction and measured by UV absorbance on a Nanodrop 2000c. Using the deep immunoSEQ assay, multiplex PCR amplified TCR CDR3 regions from genomic DNA. Genomic DNA extracted from each cell subset was distributed evenly over all wells of several immunoSEQ 96-well plates, and each plate served as one replicate. For sorted subsets, each replicate PCR was loaded with 200 ng genomic DNA, equivalent to 30,000 or so T cell genomes. The purified libraries were quantified using a Qubit 3.0 fluorometer, sized with a Bioanalyzer 2100, and then quantified again using the KAPA Library Quantification kit. Each immunoSEQ 96-well plate was sequenced on its own single-read 150-cycle Illumina NextSeq 550 flow cell. The study's processing was this. Because the immunoSEQ output held only junctional sequences and lacked quality scores, the filtering could not match the filtering applied to full-length reads. Sequences were annotated with PyIR, a Python wrapper for IgBLAST v1.9, and V/J genes and CDR3 were assigned using IMGT germline references. Reads were removed for weak V/J assignments (E-value above 1e-6), missing CDR3, stop codons, out-of-frame junctions, or ambiguous translated residues. V3J clonotypes were defined as sequences sharing the same inferred V gene, J gene, and CDR3 amino acid sequence. To compute the percentage overlap between repertoires, the number of shared unique clonotypes was divided by the size of the smaller repertoire. RTK rarefaction, the Chao1 estimator, and Recon v2.1 estimates of unobserved clonotypes were used to assess repertoire richness. OLGA was used to compute generation probabilities for all TCRbeta clonotypes that the gDNA method yielded from a handful of donors. TCRdb retrieved this table from immuneACCESS and kept in-frame rearrangements only. Not all clones are present; in checked studies, unresolved V genes account for under half, and no reason is known for the remainder. The V and J calls and clone size come from that table; D and trimming were worked out from the DNA. This sample is represented by 1.6 million or so clones; around 98.5% of them were singletons. The ten largest account for roughly 0.35% of the sample.

Via the germline V gene, CDR1 is MNHEY and CDR2 SVGAGI. Ends trimmed: V by 7 bases, J by 4 bases; bases unmatched to a gene: 9. The CDR3 numbers 14 residues from cysteine through phenylalanine. Only the CDR3 portion is preserved as DNA: 42 bases, with reading frame beginning at the first base. In the case of this clone: There is no known antigen for this receptor. Base qualities are missing; no much larger clone stands one base away.

The clonotype comes from a man in his thirties or forties in good health. The V and J segments used are TRBV6-5 and TRBJ2-7; 8 bases in the middle match TRBD1. The sequenced sample consisted of naive CD4+ T cells sorted from blood. Per the publication, the cell subset or site label means: CD45RA+ positively selected. The bases are TGTGCCAGCAAAGTTCCAGGGGGCTCTTACGAGCAGTACTTC. Its protein is CASKVPGGSYEQYF.